The clone carrying this TCR beta chain showed up many times. Its antigen remains unidentified. The CDR3 contains 16 residues. The V and J ends lost 0 bases and 5 bases respectively, with 14 bases between them. The germline CDR1 and CDR2 sequences are SGHRS and YFSETQ. Axillary draining lymph nodes of breast cancer patients supplied the node samples. The data originate from a study of breast tumors, draining lymph nodes, adjacent tissues. General study results and limits: Luminal-like breast cancer showed significantly higher tumor–nontumor repertoire similarity than basal-like. Most tumor T cells seemingly derive from lymph node, then expand in tumor. That most tumor T cells come from lymph nodes remained unproven. Tumors had less TCR diversity than lymph nodes, more than nontumor tissue.

TCRdb itself ran the multiplex PCR reads through MiXCR, one entry per CDR3 protein. This sample yields some 120,000 distinct CDR3 sequences, of which just under 20% are seen a single time; over 3% belongs to the top ten. The receptor comes from a female donor with breast cancer. Some clones in this sample may be carry-over from other donors' samples. The chain uses TRBV5-1 and TRBJ1-4, with D unclear. Sequences were obtained from axillary lymph node tissue. The CDR3 reads CASSLDFGRNNEKLFF. The CDR3, as DNA: TGCGCCAGCAGCTTGGATTTCGGCAGAAACAATGAAAAACTGTTTTTT.